This TCR beta chain was captured in a study of blood T cells in healthy people across ages. Broader study findings: Measured against age, TCR beta diversity per million T cells decreased in a roughly linear manner. Correlation between TCR beta diversity and naive T cell percentage was strong.

Using a J-beta primer mix together with a sample-barcoded 5' primer, a second PCR was run for roughly 6 to 12 cycles. Researchers report that a template-switch adaptor with 12 random nucleotides tagged each cDNA molecule. There were at least 3 million CDR3-containing paired-end reads obtained from each sample. MiXCR, run by TCRdb on the 5' RACE reads, gives a single entry per CDR3 protein. The sample carries 1.6 million or so distinct CDR3 sequences, roughly 32% recorded once. In regard to this clonotype: Its antigen is currently unknown.

The CDR3 length is 14 residues. V lost 4 bases to trimming and J lost 8 bases; unmatched junction nucleotides: 9. Germline V gives CDR1 SGHAT, CDR2 FQNNGV. The J gene is TRBJ1-1, the V gene TRBV11-2, with TRBD1 matching 8 bases. Sequenced sample: blood. The clonotype was recovered from a woman between 25 and 40 years old in good health. The CDR3 DNA reads TGTGCCAGCAGCTCATCCCGGACAGGGTGGGAAGCTTTCTTT. Protein sequence: CASSSSRTGWEAFF.